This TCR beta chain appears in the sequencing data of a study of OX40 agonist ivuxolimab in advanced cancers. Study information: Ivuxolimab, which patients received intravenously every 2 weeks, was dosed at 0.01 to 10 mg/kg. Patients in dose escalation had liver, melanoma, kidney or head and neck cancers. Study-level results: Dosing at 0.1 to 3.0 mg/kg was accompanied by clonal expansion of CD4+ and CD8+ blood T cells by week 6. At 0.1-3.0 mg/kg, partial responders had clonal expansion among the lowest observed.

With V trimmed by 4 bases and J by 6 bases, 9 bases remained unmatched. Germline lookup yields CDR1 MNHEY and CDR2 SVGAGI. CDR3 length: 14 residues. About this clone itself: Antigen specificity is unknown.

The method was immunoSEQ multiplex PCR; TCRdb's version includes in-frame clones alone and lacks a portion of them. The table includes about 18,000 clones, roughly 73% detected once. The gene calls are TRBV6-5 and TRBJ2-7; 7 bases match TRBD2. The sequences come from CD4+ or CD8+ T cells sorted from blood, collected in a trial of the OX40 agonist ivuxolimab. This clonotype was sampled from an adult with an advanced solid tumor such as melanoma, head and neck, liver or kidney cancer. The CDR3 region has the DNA TGTGCCAGCAGTTTAATAAGGGGAGGGGCCGAGCAGTACTTC. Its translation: CASSLIRGGAEQYF.